The sequence of this TCR beta chain was determined in a study of metastatic and nonmetastatic thyroid tumors. The overall study: Repertoires from malignant and benign thyroid patients were compared across blood and tumor or nodule tissue. Study-wide results and caveats: In both blood and tumor samples, TCR beta diversity was reported significantly higher for malignant than benign nodules.

V dropped 9 bases and J dropped 9; count of bases not matched to a gene: 12. Per germline, CDR1 MNHEY and CDR2 SMNVEV (reference sequence). The CDR3 totals 13 residues. This clone has at least ten counts. Its antigen is undetermined. Patients were all untreated before their thyroid surgery. TCRdb reassembled clones from the PCR reads with MiXCR. The sample yields approximately 14,000 clones, 3.6% seen once. The rearrangement uses TRBV27 and TRBJ2-7; 9 bases agree with TRBD1. The sequenced sample consisted of tumor tissue. The source of this sequence is a female donor with papillary thyroid cancer or a benign thyroid nodule (not recorded which). Some clones in this sample may be carry-over from other donors' samples. The CDR3 DNA sequence: TGTGCCAGTAGGACAGGGGCGGTTGGTGCGCAGTACTTC. It is translated as CASRTGAVGAQYF.